This T cell receptor beta chain was recorded in a study of molecular identifiers for immune sequencing clone quantification. Notes on the study in general: A single cell's spiked Jurkat TCR RNA was reportedly detectable among more than 950,000 naive cells. Over 99% of CMV-specific effector molecules, but under 1% of naive ones, were in clones above 20 copies.

Germline V gene lookup returns CDR1 LNHDA and CDR2 SQIVND (reference sequence). This CDR3 comprises 14 residues. The V end lost 5 bases, the J end lost 4 bases, and 14 bases lay between the germline ends. Between about 18,000 and 1,100,000 sorted cells, with 10%, 30% or 50% RNA, yielded naive CD8 libraries. Generation of bulk TCR libraries relied on previously described methods and listed TCR primers. From the PCR reads, TCRdb called clonotypes with MiXCR, one entry per CDR3 protein. The table includes over 600,000 distinct CDR3 sequences, just under 20% detected once. Details on this clonotype: Its antigen remains unidentified.

Sequenced input: naive CD8+ T cells from blood, with Jurkat cell RNA spiked in. Stated subset: FACS-sorted CD8+CD4-CCR7+CD45RA+ naive T cells. This clonotype was obtained from a human donor in good health. Some libraries in this study had Jurkat cell RNA spiked in. The gene calls are TRBV19 and TRBJ1-1; TRBD1 is a possible D gene (5 bases). The CDR3 sequence: CASSGGGRGTEAFF. The CDR3 bases are TGTGCCAGTAGTGGAGGAGGGAGGGGCACTGAAGCTTTCTTT.